This TCR beta chain came from a study of blood T cell repertoires in COVID-19 (dated by TCRdb to 2020 to 2022). Describing the broader study: Samples from collaborators originated in the United States, Italy and Spain and spanned both the acute and convalescent phases of COVID-19. Samples came from the ongoing ImmuneRACE study (first 160 participants) plus 1,254 subjects from 6 global collaborators. Subjects who had been exposed to COVID-19, were actively infected with it, or had recovered from it provided the deeply sampled blood TCRbeta repertoires that made up the dataset. A freely available public database, intended as a resource for researchers studying the immune response to SARS-CoV-2, is where the repertoires were released. The sample metadata nearly always contained a de-identified subject ID, COVID-19 status, age in years and sex. The prospective study material was composed of cDNA or gDNA derived from T cells, B-cell-depleted T cells, or PBMCs. Where available, HLA class I and class II types were obtained from metadata supplied by the sample provider rather than from assay-based typing. The full study reports these points: How much clinical and demographic metadata was included differed by source and by participant, and the metadata was provided uncurated.

V drops 2 bases and J drops 0 bases, leaving 14 bases in between. The germline V gene sets CDR1 to MNHEY and CDR2 to SVGEGT. The CDR3, cysteine through phenylalanine, is 16 amino acids long. CDR3 DNA is the only sequence kept; it has 48 bases, read in frame from the first base. The collaborating institutions used their own protocols to collect whole blood in K2EDTA tubes. Collaborator samples were shipped for TCRbeta analysis as frozen whole blood, isolated PBMCs, or DNA extracted from either sample type. As to this clone: What antigen it recognizes has not been identified. Base qualities are not provided; no much larger clone lies one nucleotide away.

TCRbeta CDR3 regions were amplified from genomic DNA using the immunoSEQ Assay, a bias-controlled multiplex PCR. The paper's processing steps were these. Nucleated cell counts per sample were estimated from amplification of reference gene primers within the assay. To quantify the absolute abundance of each unique TCRbeta CDR3 rearrangement, sequence reads were collapsed and filtered. Productive Simpson clonality was computed per sample as the square root of Simpson's diversity index over productive rearrangements. Sourced from immuneACCESS, this table was stored by TCRdb with only in-frame sequences that have V and J called. A share of the clones is absent; for the studies checked, an unresolved V gene accounts for under half, and the remainder has no known explanation. V and J calls and clone size are as listed in that table; D and trimming were resolved from the DNA. In this sample the table shows some 86,000 clones, 91% of which occur a single time. Around 2.3% of the sample rests with the top ten.

The receptor was isolated from a human donor with active COVID-19. The donor label of this sample is uncertain. The sequencing input was peripheral blood. The rearranged chain carries TRBV6-2 or TRBV6-3 and TRBJ2-7, with a tentative D gene TRBD1 over 5 matching bases. The DNA sequence is as follows: TGTGCCAGCAGTTACGTTCTGGGGCGAGGCTCCTACGAGCAGTACTTC. Protein translation: CASSYVLGRGSYEQYF.